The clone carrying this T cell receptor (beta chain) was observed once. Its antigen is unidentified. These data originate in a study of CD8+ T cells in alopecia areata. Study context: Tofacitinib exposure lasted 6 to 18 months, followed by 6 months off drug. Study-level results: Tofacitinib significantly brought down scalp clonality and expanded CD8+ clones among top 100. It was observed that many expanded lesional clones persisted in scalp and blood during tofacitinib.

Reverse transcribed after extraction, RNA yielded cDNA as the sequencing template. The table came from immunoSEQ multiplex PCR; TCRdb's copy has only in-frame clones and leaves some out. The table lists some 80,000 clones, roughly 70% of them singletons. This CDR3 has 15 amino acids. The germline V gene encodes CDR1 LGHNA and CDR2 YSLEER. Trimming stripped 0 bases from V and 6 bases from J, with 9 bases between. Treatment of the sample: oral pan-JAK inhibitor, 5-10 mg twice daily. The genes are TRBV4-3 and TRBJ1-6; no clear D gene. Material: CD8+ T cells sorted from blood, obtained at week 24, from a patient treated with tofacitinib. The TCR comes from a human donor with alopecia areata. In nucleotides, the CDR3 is TGCGCCAGCAGCCAAGACCGGTTTGGTAATTCACCCCTCCACTTT. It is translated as CASSQDRFGNSPLHF.